Sequencing of this T cell receptor beta chain was carried out in a study of T cells in Graves' hyperthyroidism and ophthalmopathy. Amplification yielded TCR beta CDR3 regions, with RNA transcripts as the source. Initially, a first-round RT-PCR of the TCR CDR3 employed the HTBI primer set. One entry per CDR3 protein results from TCRdb running MiXCR on the multiplex PCR reads. Of about 270,000 distinct CDR3 sequences listed, about 24% are singletons. Between the trimmed V and J ends, which lost 10 bases and 3 bases, there was a span of 13 bases. This CDR3 region has 12 residues. Germline V gene data show CDR1 as SEHNR and CDR2 as FQNEAQ (reference sequence).

The origin of this receptor is a woman in her forties with Graves' ophthalmopathy. The sequenced sample consisted of blood. J is TRBJ2-7 and V is TRBV7-9, with no clear D. The DNA of the CDR3 is TGTGCCACCGCCCCGGGTCGCTACGAGCAGTACTTC. Amino acid sequence: CATAPGRYEQYF.